This TCR beta chain appears in the sequencing data of a study of T-cell reconstitution after alpha-beta-depleted transplantation in children. Remarks on this clonotype: Its antigen is unknown.

This CDR3 spans 16 amino acids. Trimming shortened V by 2 bases and J by 1 base, and 12 bases separated the two germline ends. General study results and limits: High day-60 TCRbeta diversity in some patients came from surviving recipient T cells and thymic progenitors. Roughly two months post-transplant, alpha-beta T cells reportedly originated from several hundred graft clones that had expanded. When one year had passed after transplant, most T-cell counts and diversity came from newly produced T cells.

Construction of the TCRbeta library involved unique molecular identifiers. TCRdb called the PCR reads again in MiXCR, with one record for every CDR3 protein. The top ten clones hold 35% to 40% of a sample with a few hundred thousand distinct CDR3 sequences, 25% to 30% of them seen once. This TCR was recovered from a boy in the first two years of life with Wiskott-Aldrich syndrome, due to receive a stem cell transplant. The sample here was PBMCs, taken before TCRalphabeta/CD19-depleted stem cell transplant. The chain is built from TRBV12-3 or TRBV12-4 and TRBJ2-1; D assignment may be TRBD1 or TRBD2 (5 bases each). The DNA of the CDR3 is TGTGCCAGCAGTTTATCTCTCGGGACGTCCTACAATGAGCAGTTCTTC. Translating it yields CASSLSLGTSYNEQFF.